The 14 T cell receptor beta chains in this list originate from one sample, sequenced in a study of blood T cell repertoires in COVID-19. Data came from immunoSEQ multiplex PCR; TCRdb stores just in-frame clones and leaves some out. Of about 380,000 clones detected, approximately 90% appear once; the ten largest clones hold more than 0.95%. Material for sequencing was PBMCs or T cells enriched from blood (not recorded which). The receptors originated from a woman in her late teens or twenties who had recovered from COVID-19.

The chain uses TRBV15 and TRBJ1-6; possibly TRBD1 for D (5 bases). There are 14 residues in the CDR3. Trimming took off 3 bases at V and 8 bases at J, with 11 bases between the two ends. Looked up from germline, CDR1 is LNHNV and CDR2 is YYDKDF (reference sequence). The CDR3 DNA reads TGTGCCACCAGCAGTGCCAGACAGTATTCACCCCTCCACTTT. Its translation: CATSSARQYSPLHF.

The V call is TRBV2, the J call TRBJ2-1; weak D call: TRBD2 (5 bases). V lost 6 bases and J 4 bases, leaving 16 bases between the germline ends. CDR3 length: 15 residues. CDR1 is SNHLY, CDR2 FYNNEI, per germline. Here the CDR3 reads CASRPTSGFYNEQFF. For the CDR3, the DNA is TGTGCCAGCAGACCGACCTCGGGGTTTTACAATGAGCAGTTCTTC.

V and J are TRBV5-1 and TRBJ2-1; TRBD1 agrees at 7 bases. Germline CDR1 SGHRS, CDR2 YFSETQ. The V and J ends lost 4 bases and 5 bases, in that order; junction bases with no gene match: 3. The CDR3 runs 13 residues. DNA of the CDR3: TGCGCCAGCAGCCAGGACAGGAACAATGAGCAGTTCTTC. It specifies CASSQDRNNEQFF.

The rearrangement uses TRBV10-1 and TRBJ2-1; 8 bases map to TRBD2. Germline loops: CDR1 WNHNN, CDR2 SYGVQD (reference sequence). The CDR3 is 20 amino acids. V lost 2 bases, J lost 2 bases, and 17 bases stayed unmatched. The CDR3 bases are TGCGCCAGCAGTGAGGGCAGTTCGGGGCGGGGGGCTACGACCTACAATGAGCAGTTCTTC. This encodes CASSEGSSGRGATTYNEQFF.

The CDR3 DNA reads as TGTGCCAGCAGTTACTCGGCGGACAGTTATAATTCACCCCTCCACTTT. It is translated as CASSYSADSYNSPLHF. V gene TRBV6-5 combines with J gene TRBJ1-6; TRBD1 might be the D (6 bases). Per the germline V gene, CDR1 is MNHEY and CDR2 is SVGAGI. Deletions cut 0 bases from V and 4 bases from J, with 10 bases between. This CDR3 has 16 residues.

In its sample, this clone was seen once. V gene TRBV28 combines with J gene TRBJ1-1, with D possibly being TRBD1 (6 bases). V lost 6 bases to trimming and J lost 9 bases, with 14 bases between them. The germline V gene has CDR1 MDHEN and CDR2 SYDVKM. CDR3 length: 12 amino acids. The CDR3 DNA reads as TGTGCCAGCAGCCCGAACAGGGCTCAAGCTTTCTTT. Its protein product is CASSPNRAQAFF.

The gene calls are TRBV7-9 and TRBJ2-7, with 7 bases matching TRBD1. Germline loops: CDR1 SEHNR, CDR2 FQNEAQ (reference sequence). With 4 bases clipped from V and 5 bases from J, the junction kept 11 bases outside the gene matches. The CDR3 contains 15 residues. The CDR3 sequence is CASSSLDRVGDEQYF. CDR3 sequence (DNA): TGTGCCAGCAGCTCCCTAGACAGGGTAGGCGACGAGCAGTACTTC.

The V gene is TRBV11-2, the J gene TRBJ2-7, with TRBD1 as a possible D gene (5 bases). CDR3 length: 13 amino acids. CDR1 and CDR2 (germline): SGHAT, FQNNGV. Trimming removed 2 bases at V and 6 bases at J, with 11 bases between. CDR3 sequence reads: CASSLRREAEQYF. Written as DNA, the CDR3 is TGTGCCAGCAGCTTACGCAGGGAAGCCGAGCAGTACTTC.

This clone was seen a handful of times. The chain joins TRBV11-1 to TRBJ2-2, with TRBD1 identical over 7 bases. CDR1 is SGHAT and CDR2 is FQDESV in the germline V gene (reference sequence). The length of the CDR3 is 16 residues. V lost 1 base and J lost 6; bases outside the gene matches: 8. The chain's CDR3 is CASSLVGTEKSGELFF. CDR3 DNA: TGTGCCAGCAGCTTAGTAGGGACAGAGAAGTCCGGGGAGCTGTTTTTT. Variable domain in full (rest from reference TRBV11-1 and TRBJ2-2): EAEVAQSPRYKITEKSQAVAFWCDPISGHATLYWYRQILGQGPELLVQFQDESVVDDSQLPKDRFSAERLKGVDSTLKIQPAELGDSAMYLCASSLVGTEKSGELFFGEGSRLTVL.

V usage is TRBV5-5 and J usage is TRBJ1-3; D possibly corresponds to TRBD1 (6 bases). The length of the CDR3 is 15 residues. Looked up from germline, CDR1 is SGHKS and CDR2 is YYEKEE (reference sequence). The ends were cut back, 2 bases at V and 0 bases at J, with 9 bases in the middle. DNA of the CDR3: TGTGCCAGCAGCTTAACAGGGTACTCTGGAAACACCATATATTTT. Its protein product is CASSLTGYSGNTIYF.

This clone was seen more than once but under ten times. The CDR3 sequence: CASSLSWTTLSEKLFF. CDR3 nucleotide sequence: TGTGCCAGCAGCCTAAGCTGGACAACTCTAAGTGAAAAACTGTTTTTT. The chain is built from TRBV3-1 (or the pseudogene TRBV3-2) and TRBJ1-4; possible D gene TRBD1, 5 bases. The germline V gene encodes CDR1 LGHDT and CDR2 YNNKEL (reference sequence). The V and J ends lost 4 bases and 7 bases respectively, with 19 bases between them. This CDR3 is built from 16 residues.

The sample holds a few counts of this clone. The chain recombines TRBV3-1 (or the pseudogene TRBV3-2) with TRBJ1-6; 8 bases are shared with TRBD1. V gave up 6 bases and J gave up 6 bases; unmatched junction bases: 10. The CDR3 runs 16 residues. Per the germline V gene, CDR1 is LGHDT and CDR2 is YNNKEL (reference sequence). The CDR3 DNA reads as TGTGCCAGCAGACACCGGGACAGGCACAGTAATTCACCCCTCCACTTT. Encoded protein: CASRHRDRHSNSPLHF.

V usage is TRBV18 and J usage is TRBJ2-5, with TRBD2 matching over 15 bases. Germline V CDR1 and CDR2: KGHSH, LQKENI. This CDR3 comprises 17 residues. Losses at the gene ends were 3 bases for V and 1 base for J; bases not matched to a gene: 3. CDR3 bases: TGTGCCAGCTCACCGGGACTAGCGGGAGGCTCCCAAGAGACCCAGTACTTC. Translating gives CASSPGLAGGSQETQYF.

The chain uses TRBV6-5 and TRBJ1-4, with D maybe TRBD1 (6 bases). Germline V gene lookup returns CDR1 MNHEY and CDR2 SVGAGI. The CDR3 loop spans 14 amino acids. Trimming shortened V by 7 bases and J by 3 bases, and 12 bases separated the two germline ends. The DNA for the CDR3 is TGTGCCAGCAAAACGGACAGCTCTAATGAAAAACTGTTTTTT. Translated: CASKTDSSNEKLFF.